These T cell receptor beta chains were read from a single sample in a study of CD8 T cells in ankylosing spondylitis. TCRdb re-called the 5' RACE reads through MiXCR, storing one row per CDR3 protein. The repertoire includes about 110,000 distinct CDR3 sequences, nearly 25% of them detected once, and about 12% sits in the top ten. What was sequenced was synovial fluid, either unsorted or a sorted T cell fraction (not recorded which). Receptor source: a male donor with ankylosing spondylitis. The CDR3 runs from the conserved cysteine through the conserved F or W. Fields, in order: V gene, CDR3 protein.

V: TRBV5-1
CDR3: CASSLAGSYYGYTF

V: TRBV24-1
CDR3: CATSDLGQPQHF

V: TRBV29-1
CDR3: CSVRASGMDTQYF

V: TRBV7-8
CDR3: CASSLWEGNTEAFF

V: TRBV5-1
CDR3: CASSTETGTRTYNEQFF

V: TRBV3-1
CDR3: CASSQDTANQPQHF

V: TRBV7-2
CDR3: CASSPAGLAVNEQFF

V: TRBV2
CDR3: CASRGVADTQYF

V: TRBV20-1
CDR3: CSASRVLGGGEQFF

V: TRBV21-1
CDR3: CASSKEAREGPETQYF

V: TRBV6-2/TRBV6-3
CDR3: CASSTIYWAPSNQPQHF

V: TRBV9
CDR3: CASSGRPYNEQFF

V: TRBV5-1
CDR3: CASSIALAGVGDTQYF

V: TRBV20-1
CDR3: CSAKALAGYNEQFF

V: TRBV20-1
CDR3: CSARGGAVYTDTQYF

V: TRBV10-3
CDR3: CATGTGVSNQPQHF

V: TRBV12-3/TRBV12-4
CDR3: CASIPSKVGNLNTEAFF

V: TRBV2
CDR3: CASSPQSSGNTIYF

V: TRBV4-2
CDR3: CASSSRWKRGHNEQFF

V: TRBV3-1
CDR3: CASSQELAGRAFF

V: TRBV27
CDR3: CASSFTGAGYNSPLHF

V: TRBV20-1
CDR3: CSAKRASGAGELFF

V: TRBV2
CDR3: CASIGPNTGELFF

V: TRBV30
CDR3: CAWSLQGSTEAFF